Below, 9 T cell receptor beta chains from the same sample are listed, as sequenced in a study of beta chain features in type 1 diabetes (dated by TCRdb to the late 2010s). Libraries were built with the immunoSEQ multiplex PCR assay. The entire amount of isolated RNA was reverse transcribed using the High Capacity cDNA Reverse Transcription Kit, so the sequenced TCRB transcripts were expressed ones. The clones in this table, taken by TCRdb from immuneACCESS, are in-frame only. Not every clone is retained; where verified, under half of the shortfall comes from an unresolved V gene, and the cause of the rest is unknown. Within this sample are 400,000 to 450,000 clones, with roughly 14% of them counted one time only. The ten largest clones represent roughly 0.038% of the sample. The source material was naive CD4+ T cells from blood. The cell subset or site tag for this specimen amounts to: true naive CD4+ T cells. The receptors come from a man younger than 40 in good health.

In its sample, this clone was seen a few times. This chain uses TRBV6-5 with TRBJ2-6; D gene unclear. Germline CDR1 and CDR2: MNHEY and SVGAGI. V was cut by 4 bases and J by 1 base, with 5 bases left in between. CDR3 length equals 14 residues. This chain's CDR3 is CASSLFSGANVLTF. CDR3 sequence (DNA): TGTGCCAGCAGTTTGTTTTCTGGGGCCAACGTCCTGACTTTC.

This clone appeared a few times. The CDR3 sequence is CSGDRGGVETQYF. DNA for the CDR3: TGCAGCGGGGACAGGGGAGGCGTTGAGACCCAGTACTTC. The chain has TRBV29-1 and TRBJ2-5; 10 nucleotides line up with TRBD1. This CDR3 region has 13 residues. Germline CDR1 SQVTM, CDR2 ANQGSEA. V gave up 7 bases and J gave up 5 bases; unmatched junction bases: 7.

This clone came up a few times. V gene TRBV2 combines with J gene TRBJ2-4; a possible D gene is TRBD2 (6 bases). Looked up from germline, CDR1 is SNHLY and CDR2 is FYNNEI. V was shortened by 3 bases and J by 7 bases, with 7 bases between the two germline ends. CDR3 length equals 12 residues. The CDR3 loop is CASSEEGNIQYF. DNA of the CDR3: TGTGCCAGCAGTGAGGAGGGTAACATTCAGTACTTC.

In this sample, this clone turned up a few times. Distinct nucleotide sequences in the sample also encode this CDR3. The chain employs TRBV7-2 and TRBJ2-7, with TRBD1 matching over 11 bases. The CDR3 consists of 15 residues. Unmatched junction bases numbered 4, after V lost 6 bases and J lost 0 bases. The germline CDR1 and CDR2 sequences are SGHTA and FQGNSA. The CDR3 DNA reads as TGTGCCAGCAGGGGGGACAGGGGGAGCTCCTACGAGCAGTACTTC. Protein product: CASRGDRGSSYEQYF.

The rearrangement joins TRBV18 to TRBJ1-2, with D unclear. This CDR3 has 15 residues. CDR1 KGHSH and CDR2 LQKENI come from the germline V gene. V was clipped by 5 bases and J by 0 bases, with 13 bases between them. The CDR3 DNA reads as TGTGCCAGCTCAGCATTGGACGGCCCTAACTATGGCTACACCTTC. The encoded protein is CASSALDGPNYGYTF.

This clone was found a few times. The germline gene is not matched at one end of the junction; a read error may be the cause. V and J are TRBV7-7 and TRBJ2-3; D is possibly TRBD2 (6 bases). The CDR3 spans 15 residues. Germline V lookup: CDR1 SSHAT, CDR2 FNYEAQ (reference sequence). The CDR3 DNA reads as TGTGCTAGCAGCTCGGGAGTTTCGAGCACAGATACGCAGTATTTT. Protein sequence: CASSSGVSSTDTQYF.

This clone was seen a few times. The chain recombines TRBV14 with TRBJ2-1, with TRBD2 identical over 12 bases. The CDR3 consists of 18 residues. The V gene end was trimmed by 1 base and the J gene end by 5 bases; junction bases not matched to a gene: 9. Looked up from germline, CDR1 is SGHDN and CDR2 is FVKESK. The DNA of the CDR3 is TGTGCCAGCAGCCAAGTCGGTCGACTAGCGGGAGATGACAATGAGCAGTTCTTC. Translation gives CASSQVGRLAGDDNEQFF.

This rearrangement joins TRBV2 to TRBJ2-7; TRBD2 matches at 8 bases. Germline assignment: CDR1 SNHLY and CDR2 FYNNEI. V was clipped by 6 bases and J by 4 bases; unmatched bases: 8. The CDR3 covers 14 residues. Here the CDR3 reads CASRRTGTRYEQYV. In DNA form, the CDR3 reads TGTGCCAGCAGAAGAACCGGGACTAGATACGAGCAGTACGTC.

This clone was seen more than once but under ten times. V gene TRBV29-1 combines with J gene TRBJ1-1; D gene unclear. Trimming cost V 5 bases and J 4 bases, with 8 bases left between them. Germline-derived CDR1 and CDR2 are SQVTM and ANQGSEA. The CDR3 spans 11 residues. The CDR3 here is CSVHWITEAFF. Written as DNA, the CDR3 is TGCAGCGTTCACTGGATCACTGAAGCTTTCTTT. Full variable domain (remainder filled in from reference TRBV29-1 and TRBJ1-1): SAVISQKPSRDICQRGTSLTIQCQVDSQVTMMFWYRQQPGQSLTLIATANQGSEATYESGFVIDKFPISRPNLTFSTLTVSNMSPEDSSIYLCSVHWITEAFFGQGTRLTVV.